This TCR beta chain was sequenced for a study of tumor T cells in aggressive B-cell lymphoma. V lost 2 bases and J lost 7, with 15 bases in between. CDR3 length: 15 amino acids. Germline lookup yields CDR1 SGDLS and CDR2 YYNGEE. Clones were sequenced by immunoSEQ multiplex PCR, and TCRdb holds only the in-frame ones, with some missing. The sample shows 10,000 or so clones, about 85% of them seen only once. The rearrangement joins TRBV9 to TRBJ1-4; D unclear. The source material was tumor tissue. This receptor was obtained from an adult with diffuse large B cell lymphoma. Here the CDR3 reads CASSVDPNGGEKLFF. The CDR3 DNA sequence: TGTGCCAGCAGCGTGGACCCAAACGGAGGTGAAAAACTGTTTTTT.